This T cell receptor beta chain was found in a study of T cells in Graves' hyperthyroidism and ophthalmopathy. Notes on the study in general: Also found in blood were most expanded thyroid clonotypes above 0.001.

Per germline, CDR1 DFQATT and CDR2 SNEGSKA (reference sequence). CDR3 length: 14 amino acids. Trimming pared 4 bases from V and 5 bases from J, leaving 16 bases between. Thyroid ultrasound and orbital computed tomography, with clinical symptoms and serum thyroxine and TRAb, informed diagnoses. It was approximately 9.4 ml of fresh peripheral blood that supplied the PBMCs. From RNA transcripts, TCR beta CDR3 regions were amplified. An initial round of RT-PCR targeting the TCR CDR3 relied on the HTBI primer set. MiXCR, applied by TCRdb to the multiplex PCR reads, yields one record per CDR3 protein. Here the sample spans roughly 380,000 distinct CDR3 sequences, around 13% being singletons. This clonotype appeared many times. Its antigen is still unknown.

This receptor was identified in a woman aged 55-70 years with Graves' hyperthyroidism. The sequencing sample was made of blood. This sequence joins TRBV20-1 and TRBJ2-3; D is possibly TRBD2 (7 bases). CDR3 protein: CSAKKGGGQDTQYF. CDR3 coding DNA: TGCAGTGCTAAAAAGGGGGGGGGGCAAGATACGCAGTATTTT.